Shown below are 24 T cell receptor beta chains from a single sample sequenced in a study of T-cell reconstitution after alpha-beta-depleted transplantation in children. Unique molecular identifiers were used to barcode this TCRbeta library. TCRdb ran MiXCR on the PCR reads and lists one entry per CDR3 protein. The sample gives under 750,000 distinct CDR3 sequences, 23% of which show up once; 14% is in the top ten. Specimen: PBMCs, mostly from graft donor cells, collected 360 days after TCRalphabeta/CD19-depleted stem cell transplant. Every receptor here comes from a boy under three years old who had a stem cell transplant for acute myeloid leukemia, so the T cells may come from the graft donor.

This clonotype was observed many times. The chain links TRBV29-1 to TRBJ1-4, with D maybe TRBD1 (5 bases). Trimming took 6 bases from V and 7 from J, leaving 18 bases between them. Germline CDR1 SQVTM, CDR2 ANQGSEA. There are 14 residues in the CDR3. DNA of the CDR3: TGCAGCGTCCTACGGGAGGGGTCTCGTGAAAAACTGTTTTTT. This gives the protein CSVLREGSREKLFF.

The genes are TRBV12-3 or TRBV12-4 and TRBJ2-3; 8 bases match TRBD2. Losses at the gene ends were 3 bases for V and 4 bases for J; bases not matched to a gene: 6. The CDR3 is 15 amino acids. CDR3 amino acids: CASSFRSGGADTQYF. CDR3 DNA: TGTGCCAGCAGTTTCCGCAGCGGGGGCGCAGATACGCAGTATTTT.

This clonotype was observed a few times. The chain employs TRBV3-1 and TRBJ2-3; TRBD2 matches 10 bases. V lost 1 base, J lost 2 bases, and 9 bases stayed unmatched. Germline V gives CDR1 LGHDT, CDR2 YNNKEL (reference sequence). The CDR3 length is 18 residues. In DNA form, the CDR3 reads TGTGCCAGCAGCCAAGGGTGGGTAGCGGGGGGACCCACAGATACGCAGTATTTT. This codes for CASSQGWVAGGPTDTQYF.

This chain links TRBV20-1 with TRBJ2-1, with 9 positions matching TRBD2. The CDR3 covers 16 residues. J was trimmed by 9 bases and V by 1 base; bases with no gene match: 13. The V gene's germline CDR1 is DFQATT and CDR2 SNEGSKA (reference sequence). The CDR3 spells CSARASGTSLRGEQFF. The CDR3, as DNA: TGCAGTGCTAGAGCTTCCGGGACTAGCCTCAGGGGTGAGCAGTTCTTC.

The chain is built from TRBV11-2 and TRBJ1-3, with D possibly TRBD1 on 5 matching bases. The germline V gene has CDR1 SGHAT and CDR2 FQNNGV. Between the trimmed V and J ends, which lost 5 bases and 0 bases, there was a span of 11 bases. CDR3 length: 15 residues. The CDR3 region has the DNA TGTGCCAGCAGCCAGGGACGTCTCTCTGGAAACACCATATATTTT. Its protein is CASSQGRLSGNTIYF. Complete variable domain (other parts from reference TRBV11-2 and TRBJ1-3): EAGVAQSPRYKIIEKRQSVAFWCNPISGHATLYWYQQILGQGPKLLIQFQNNGVVDDSQLPKDRFSAERLKGVDSTLKIQPAKLEDSAVYLCASSQGRLSGNTIYFGEGSWLTVV.

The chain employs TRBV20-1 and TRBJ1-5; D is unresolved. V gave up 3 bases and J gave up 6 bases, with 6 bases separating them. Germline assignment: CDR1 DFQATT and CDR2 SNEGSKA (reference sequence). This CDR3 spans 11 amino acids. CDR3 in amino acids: CSARSGQPQHF. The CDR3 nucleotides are TGCAGTGCTAGGTCTGGTCAGCCCCAGCATTTT.

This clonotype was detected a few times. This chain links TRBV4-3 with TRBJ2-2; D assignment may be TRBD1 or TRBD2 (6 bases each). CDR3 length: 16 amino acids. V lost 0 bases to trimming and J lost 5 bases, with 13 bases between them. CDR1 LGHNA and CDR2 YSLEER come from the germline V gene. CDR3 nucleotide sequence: TGCGCCAGCAGCCAAGATCGTCCGGGGGCAACCGGGGAGCTGTTTTTT. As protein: CASSQDRPGATGELFF.

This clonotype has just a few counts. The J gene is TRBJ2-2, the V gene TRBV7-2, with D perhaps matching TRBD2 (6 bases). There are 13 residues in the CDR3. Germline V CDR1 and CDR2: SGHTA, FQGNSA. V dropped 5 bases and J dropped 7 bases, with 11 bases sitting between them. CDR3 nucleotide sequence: TGTGCCAGCAGCGGAGGGTGGGGCGGGGAGCTGTTTTTT. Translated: CASSGGWGGELFF.

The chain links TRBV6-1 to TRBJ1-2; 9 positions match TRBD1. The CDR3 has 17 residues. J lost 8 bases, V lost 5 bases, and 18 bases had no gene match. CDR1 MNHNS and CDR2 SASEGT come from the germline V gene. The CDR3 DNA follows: TGTGCCAGCAGTCTGCCGAGAGGTCCGGGACAGGGTGAGGGCTACACCTTC. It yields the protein CASSLPRGPGQGEGYTF.

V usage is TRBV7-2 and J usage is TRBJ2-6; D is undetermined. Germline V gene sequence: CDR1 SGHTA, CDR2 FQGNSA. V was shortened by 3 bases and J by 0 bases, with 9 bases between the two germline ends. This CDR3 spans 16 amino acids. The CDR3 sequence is CASSFEASSGANVLTF. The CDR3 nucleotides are TGTGCCAGCAGCTTCGAGGCGAGCTCTGGGGCCAACGTCCTGACTTTC.

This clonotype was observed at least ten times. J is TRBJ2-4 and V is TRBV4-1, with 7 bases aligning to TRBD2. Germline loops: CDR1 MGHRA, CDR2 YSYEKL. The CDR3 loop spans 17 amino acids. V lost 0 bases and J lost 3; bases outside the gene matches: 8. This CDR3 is CASSQDEVAGVKNIQYF. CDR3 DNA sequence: TGCGCCAGCAGCCAAGATGAGGTAGCGGGCGTCAAAAACATTCAGTACTTC.

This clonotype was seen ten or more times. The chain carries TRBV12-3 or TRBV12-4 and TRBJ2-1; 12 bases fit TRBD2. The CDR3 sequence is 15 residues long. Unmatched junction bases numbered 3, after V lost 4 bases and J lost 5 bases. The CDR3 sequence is CASSSGLAGNNEQFF. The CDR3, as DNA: TGTGCCAGCAGTTCGGGACTAGCGGGCAACAATGAGCAGTTCTTC.

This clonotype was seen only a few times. The CDR3 DNA follows: TGTGCCAGCAGTCTCCACCTAGGGACCTACGACAGGGACACTGAAGCTTTCTTT. It is translated as CASSLHLGTYDRDTEAFF. V and J are TRBV12-3 or TRBV12-4 and TRBJ1-1, with 7 bases aligning to TRBD1. After removal of 5 bases from V and 3 bases from J, the junction contained 18 bases not matched to a gene. The CDR3 totals 18 residues.

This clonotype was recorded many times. The CDR3, as DNA: TGTGCCAGCAGCGCGGTGGGAGATGAGCAGTTCTTC. The encoded protein is CASSAVGDEQFF. This sequence joins TRBV7-9 and TRBJ2-1, with a weak D call TRBD2 (5 bases). Per the germline V gene, CDR1 is SEHNR and CDR2 is FQNEAQ (reference sequence). CDR3 length: 12 amino acids. V was trimmed by 5 bases and J by 8 bases, leaving 10 bases between them.

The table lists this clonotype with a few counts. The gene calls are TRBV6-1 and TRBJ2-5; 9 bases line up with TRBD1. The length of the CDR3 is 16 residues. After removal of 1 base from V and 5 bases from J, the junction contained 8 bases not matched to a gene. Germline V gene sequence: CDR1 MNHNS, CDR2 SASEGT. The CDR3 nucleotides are TGTGCCAGCAGTGAAGGAGGGACAGGGTGGAGGGAGACCCAGTACTTC. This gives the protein CASSEGGTGWRETQYF.

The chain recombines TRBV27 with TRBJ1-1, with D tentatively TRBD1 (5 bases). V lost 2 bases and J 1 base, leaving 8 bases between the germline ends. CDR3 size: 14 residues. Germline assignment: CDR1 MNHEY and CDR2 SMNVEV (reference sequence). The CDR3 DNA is TGTGCCAGCAGTTTAAGGGGAACGAACACTGAAGCTTTCTTT. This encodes CASSLRGTNTEAFF.

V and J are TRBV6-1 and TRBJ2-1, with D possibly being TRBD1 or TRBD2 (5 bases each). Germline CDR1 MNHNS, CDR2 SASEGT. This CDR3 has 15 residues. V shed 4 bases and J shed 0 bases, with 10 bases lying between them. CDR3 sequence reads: CASSVGTSSYNEQFF. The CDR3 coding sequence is TGTGCCAGCAGTGTTGGGACGAGCTCCTACAATGAGCAGTTCTTC.

For the CDR3, the DNA is TGTGCCAGCTCACCTCCCGGGCCCAACTACGAGCAGTACTTC. This translates into CASSPPGPNYEQYF. This chain connects TRBV18 to TRBJ2-7; D not certain. The CDR3 sequence is 14 residues long. V lost 3 bases to trimming and J lost 3 bases, with 12 bases between them. CDR1 KGHSH and CDR2 LQKENI come from the germline V gene.

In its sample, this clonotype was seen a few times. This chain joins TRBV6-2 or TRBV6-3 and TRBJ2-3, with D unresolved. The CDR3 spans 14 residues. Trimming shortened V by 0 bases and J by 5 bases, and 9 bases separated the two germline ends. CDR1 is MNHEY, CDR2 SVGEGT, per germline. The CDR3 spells CASSYSMSIDTQYF. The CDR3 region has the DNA TGTGCCAGCAGTTACTCGATGTCTATAGATACGCAGTATTTT.

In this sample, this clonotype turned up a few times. The CDR3 spells CASSPSPLQETQYF. CDR3 nucleotides: TGTGCCAGCTCCCCAAGCCCTCTCCAAGAGACCCAGTACTTC. The chain combines TRBV18 with TRBJ2-5; D remains unclear. This CDR3 has 14 amino acids. Trimming pared 6 bases from V and 1 base from J, leaving 12 bases between. From germline, CDR1 is KGHSH and CDR2 LQKENI.

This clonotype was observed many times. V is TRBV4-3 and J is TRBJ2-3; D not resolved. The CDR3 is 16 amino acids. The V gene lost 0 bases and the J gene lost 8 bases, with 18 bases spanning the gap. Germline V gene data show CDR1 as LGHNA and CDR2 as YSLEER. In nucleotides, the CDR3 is TGCGCCAGCAGCCAAGATCCCGGGTTCTCAGAAGCTACGCAGTATTTT. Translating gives CASSQDPGFSEATQYF.

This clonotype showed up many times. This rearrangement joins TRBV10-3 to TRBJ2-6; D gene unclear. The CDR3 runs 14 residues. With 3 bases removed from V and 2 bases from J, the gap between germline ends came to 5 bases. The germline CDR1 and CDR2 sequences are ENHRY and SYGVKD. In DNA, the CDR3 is TGTGCCATCAGTGAAAGTGCTGGGGCCAACGTCCTGACTTTC. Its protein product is CAISESAGANVLTF.

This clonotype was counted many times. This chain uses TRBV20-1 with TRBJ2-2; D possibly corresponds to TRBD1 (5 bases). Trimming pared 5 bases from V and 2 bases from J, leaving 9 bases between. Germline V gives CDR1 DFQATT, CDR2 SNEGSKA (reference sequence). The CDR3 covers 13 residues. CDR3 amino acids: CSARTTNTGELFF. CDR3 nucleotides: TGCAGTGCTCGGACAACCAACACCGGGGAGCTGTTTTTT.

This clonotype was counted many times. CDR3 residues: CASNFRDRNSPLHF. The CDR3 nucleotides are TGTGCCAGTAATTTCCGGGACAGGAATTCACCCCTCCACTTT. This chain links TRBV19 with TRBJ1-6; 8 nucleotides align to TRBD1. Germline V gives CDR1 LNHDA, CDR2 SQIVND (reference sequence). The CDR3 spans 14 residues. V dropped 7 bases and J dropped 7; count of bases not matched to a gene: 6.